These 20 T cell receptor beta chains were all obtained from the same sample, sequenced in a study of vaccination effects on CD4 cells after COVID-19. Antigens of these TCRs are unknown. Antigen-specific CD4+ T cells were expanded (with viral peptide pools) by the ViraFEST assay ahead of sequencing. CD4+ T cell isolation took place after 10 days of culture. The person was diagnosed with PCR-confirmed SARS-CoV-2 infection between March and December 2020. The data were produced by immunoSEQ multiplex PCR, yet TCRdb's version contains in-frame clones alone and is incomplete. The repertoire has 35,000 to 45,000 clones, around 67% of them found once; the top ten carry roughly 33%. This specimen consisted of CD4+ T cells from PBMCs cultured with a peptide pool, obtained before COVID-19 vaccination. The receptors shown here come from a human donor who had a prior SARS-CoV-2 infection.

The V gene is TRBV29-1, the J gene TRBJ2-5, with D perhaps matching TRBD2 (6 bases). V lost 5 bases and J lost 4, with 20 bases in between. The CDR3 is made up of 15 amino acids. Per germline, CDR1 SQVTM and CDR2 ANQGSEA. The CDR3 bases are TGCAGCGTTCGGCTGACGGGAGCACCCAGAGAGACCCAGTACTTC. Translation gives CSVRLTGAPRETQYF. The whole variable domain, remainder taken from reference TRBV29-1 and TRBJ2-5, is SAVISQKPSRDICQRGTSLTIQCQVDSQVTMMFWYRQQPGQSLTLIATANQGSEATYESGFVIDKFPISRPNLTFSTLTVSNMSPEDSSIYLCSVRLTGAPRETQYFGPGTRLLVL.

This clone was picked up a small number of times. V is TRBV11-3 and J is TRBJ2-1; D is possibly TRBD2 (6 bases). Deletions cut 5 bases from V and 15 bases from J, with 17 bases between. Germline lookup yields CDR1 SGHNT and CDR2 YENEEA. The length of the CDR3 is 12 residues. The CDR3 spells CASSQTSSGPFF. The DNA of the CDR3 is TGTGCCAGCAGCCAGACTAGTTCTGGTCCGTTCTTC.

This clone was picked up one time. The rearrangement links TRBV7-9 to TRBJ1-5; D not resolved. Trimming removed 3 bases from V and 7 bases from J, with 7 bases in between. CDR3 length: 12 amino acids. Germline CDR1 reads SEHNR; CDR2 reads FQNEAQ (reference sequence). Here the CDR3 DNA reads TGTGCCAGCAGCTTCTGGGGACAGCCCCAGCATTTT. Translating gives CASSFWGQPQHF.

The chain carries TRBV10-3 and TRBJ2-7; 12 bases agree with TRBD1. V lost 8 bases to trimming and J lost 5 bases; unmatched junction nucleotides: 7. CDR1 is ENHRY and CDR2 is SYGVKD in the germline V gene. The CDR3 length is 14 residues. CDR3 sequence (DNA): TGTGCCATCGCGCAGGGGACAGGGGGCCACGAGCAGTACTTC. Translation: CAIAQGTGGHEQYF.

This chain connects TRBV30 to TRBJ2-1; D unclear. The V end lost 5 bases, the J end lost 7 bases, and 18 bases lay between the germline ends. This CDR3 comprises 14 residues. Per germline, CDR1 GTSNPN and CDR2 SVGIG (reference sequence). The CDR3 DNA is TGTGCCTGGGTCAAGGGCACTAATTGGAATGAGCAGTTCTTC. Translated, it gives CAWVKGTNWNEQFF.

This chain uses TRBV30 with TRBJ2-5, with D uncertain. Trimming took off 0 bases at V and 5 bases at J, with 10 bases between the two ends. In germline, CDR1 is GTSNPN, CDR2 SVGIG (reference sequence). The CDR3 sequence is 13 residues long. The CDR3 spells CAWSVRVRETQYF. CDR3 bases: TGTGCCTGGAGTGTCCGGGTCCGGGAGACCCAGTACTTC.

The chain is built from TRBV2 and TRBJ1-5, with TRBD1 identical over 7 bases. The ends lost 7 bases at V and 3 bases at J; junction bases unmatched: 6. The CDR3 runs to 14 residues. The germline V gene has CDR1 SNHLY and CDR2 FYNNEI. CDR3 sequence reads: CASKRGQNNQPQHF. CDR3 sequence (DNA): TGTGCCAGCAAAAGGGGACAGAACAATCAGCCCCAGCATTTT.

This sequence joins TRBV29-1 and TRBJ2-2; a possible D gene is TRBD1 (6 bases). Per the germline V gene, CDR1 is SQVTM and CDR2 is ANQGSEA. CDR3 length equals 13 residues. V was cut by 4 bases and J by 7 bases, with 13 bases left in between. The CDR3, as DNA: TGCAGCGTTGGTCGGACAGATCTCGGGGAGCTGTTTTTT. Translation gives CSVGRTDLGELFF.

The chain employs TRBV6-1 and TRBJ2-3; possible D gene TRBD1, 6 bases. Looked up from germline, CDR1 is MNHNS and CDR2 is SASEGT. The V end lost 3 bases, the J end lost 5 bases, and 15 bases lay between the germline ends. The CDR3 sequence is 15 residues long. The CDR3 loop reads CASSDRGTSGDTQYF. CDR3 DNA sequence: TGTGCCAGCAGTGACAGGGGAACGTCGGGAGATACGCAGTATTTT.

This clone has just a few counts. The chain is built from TRBV3-1 (or the pseudogene TRBV3-2) and TRBJ1-6, with a weak D call TRBD1 (5 bases). In germline, CDR1 is LGHDT, CDR2 YNNKEL (reference sequence). The CDR3 loop spans 14 amino acids. Deletions cut 0 bases from V and 7 bases from J, with 7 bases between. CDR3 DNA sequence: TGTGCCAGCAGCCAAGATGACAGCAATTCACCCCTCCACTTT. It yields the protein CASSQDDSNSPLHF.

The J gene is TRBJ2-1, the V gene TRBV7-2; weak D call: TRBD1 (6 bases). There are 17 residues in the CDR3. The germline V and J ends were trimmed by 1 base and 8 bases, with 21 bases remaining between them. From germline, CDR1 is SGHTA and CDR2 FQGNSA. CDR3 bases: TGTGCCAGCAGCTTAGTCCGGGGCCAGGGGTACGGCGATGAGCAGTTCTTC. It codes for CASSLVRGQGYGDEQFF.

This clone showed up just a few times. One end of the junction fails to match germline, which may point to a read error. The chain recombines TRBV11-2 with TRBJ1-2; D not resolved. This CDR3 contains 14 residues. The germline gives CDR1 SGHAT, CDR2 FQNNGV. The CDR3 region has the DNA TGTGCCAGCAGTCCCGCGGGTTCTAACTCTGGCTACACCTTC. It is translated as CASSPAGSNSGYTF.

The chain is built from TRBV12-5 and TRBJ2-5, with D possibly matching TRBD2 (6 bases). Germline assignment: CDR1 LGHNT and CDR2 FRNRAP. The CDR3 consists of 14 residues. Trimming pared 1 base from V and 1 base from J, leaving 7 bases between. The CDR3 DNA sequence: TGTGCTAGTGGTTTGGGGACTATCCAAGAGACCCAGTACTTC. It specifies CASGLGTIQETQYF.

The genes are TRBV6-5 and TRBJ1-2; D gene unclear. Germline V gene data show CDR1 as MNHEY and CDR2 as SVGAGI. This CDR3 spans 13 amino acids. The V gene lost 6 bases and the J gene lost 4 bases, with 12 bases spanning the gap. The CDR3 nucleotides read TGTGCCAGCAGATACGACCGATTCTATGGCTACACCTTC. Translated: CASRYDRFYGYTF.

The chain uses TRBV11-2 and TRBJ2-4, with 7 nucleotides matching TRBD2. Trimming removed 5 bases from V and 5 bases from J; junction bases left unmatched: 9. Germline CDR1 and CDR2: SGHAT and FQNNGV. The CDR3 consists of 15 residues. CDR3 DNA: TGTGCCAGCAGCCCCTGGGCTAGCGGAGAAAACATTCAGTACTTC. Protein: CASSPWASGENIQYF.

The chain combines TRBV9 with TRBJ2-3; D tentatively reads TRBD1 or TRBD2 (5 bases each). Germline CDR1 reads SGDLS; CDR2 reads YYNGEE. CDR3 length: 15 amino acids. V shed 4 bases and J shed 6 bases, with 18 bases lying between them. CDR3 nucleotides: TGTGCCAGCAGCAGGGGACCCGAATTGTCGGATACGCAGTATTTT. Translated, it gives CASSRGPELSDTQYF.

The genes are TRBV5-1 and TRBJ2-1; TRBD1 aligns across 7 bases. Germline-derived CDR1 and CDR2 are SGHRS and YFSETQ. With V trimmed by 4 bases and J by 3 bases, 7 bases remained unmatched. This CDR3 contains 15 residues. CDR3: CASSPGGTFYNEQFF. The CDR3 nucleotides read TGCGCCAGCAGCCCAGGGGGTACGTTCTACAATGAGCAGTTCTTC.

The rearrangement uses TRBV12-3 or TRBV12-4 and TRBJ1-6, with D unclear. V was pared by 0 bases and J by 8 bases, with 5 bases between. The CDR3 is 13 residues long. CDR3 nucleotide sequence: TGTGCCAGCAGTTTAGCTTTAGATTCACCCCTCCACTTT. It translates to CASSLALDSPLHF.

The chain combines TRBV11-2 with TRBJ2-5, with 7 bases identical to TRBD2. V shed 3 bases and J 1 base; nucleotides not matched to a gene: 17. The CDR3 has 19 amino acids. In germline, CDR1 is SGHAT, CDR2 FQNNGV. CDR3 amino acids: CASSFFGLSGAGTQETQYF. CDR3 nucleotides: TGTGCCAGCAGCTTCTTCGGATTAAGCGGAGCGGGGACCCAAGAGACCCAGTACTTC.

The chain couples TRBV6-5 to TRBJ1-3, with a possible D match to TRBD1 (5 bases). Germline V CDR1 and CDR2: MNHEY, SVGAGI. The CDR3 contains 15 residues. Deletions cut 0 bases from V and 2 bases from J, with 8 bases between. In DNA form, the CDR3 reads TGTGCCAGCAGTTACTCGCCCAGGGCTGGAAACACCATATATTTT. Translation gives CASSYSPRAGNTIYF.